This T cell receptor (beta chain) was documented in a study of T cell responses to AZD1222 COVID-19 vaccine. The CDR3 has 13 residues. V lost 4 bases, J lost 5 bases, and 9 bases lay in between. Germline V gene sequence: CDR1 SGHVS, CDR2 FQNEAQ. Measured with immunoSEQ multiplex PCR; TCRdb has only the in-frame clones, and not every one. The sample has some 120,000 clones; around 87% are singletons. A note on this clone: Its antigen is not known.

The study's findings and limits: Spike-spanning, vaccine-associated CD4 TCRs were dominant at 160-218 and 743-854. Epitopes outside B.1.351 and B.1.1.7 mutated regions reportedly drew nearly half of spike TCRs.

The receptor comes from an adult in good health. The gene calls are TRBV7-8 and TRBJ2-1; D perhaps matches TRBD1 (6 bases). Source: peripheral blood, taken on day 0 of AZD1222 vaccination. CDR3: CASSWGPNNEQFF. The DNA for the CDR3 is TGTGCCAGCAGCTGGGGGCCCAACAATGAGCAGTTCTTC.